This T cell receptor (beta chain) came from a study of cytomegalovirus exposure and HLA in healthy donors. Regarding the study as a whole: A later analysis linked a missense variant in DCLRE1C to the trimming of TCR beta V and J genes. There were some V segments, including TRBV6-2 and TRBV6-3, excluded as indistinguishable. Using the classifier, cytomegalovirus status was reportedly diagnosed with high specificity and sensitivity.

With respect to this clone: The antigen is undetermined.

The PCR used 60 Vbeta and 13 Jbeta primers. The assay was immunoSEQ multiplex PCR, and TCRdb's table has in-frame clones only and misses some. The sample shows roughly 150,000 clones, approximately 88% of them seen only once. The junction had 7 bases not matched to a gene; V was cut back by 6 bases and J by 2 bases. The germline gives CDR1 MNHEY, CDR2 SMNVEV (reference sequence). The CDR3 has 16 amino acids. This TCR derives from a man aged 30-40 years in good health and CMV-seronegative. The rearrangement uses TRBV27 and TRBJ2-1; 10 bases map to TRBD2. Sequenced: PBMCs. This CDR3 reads CASRALAGAPYNEQFF. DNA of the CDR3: TGTGCCAGCAGGGCCCTAGCGGGAGCGCCCTACAATGAGCAGTTCTTC.